This TCR beta chain came from a study of blood T cell repertoires in COVID-19. Trimming stripped 5 bases from V and 6 bases from J, with 18 bases between. The CDR3 runs to 15 residues. The germline gives CDR1 SNHLY, CDR2 FYNNEI. TCRdb's copy holds only in-frame clones and misses some; the assay was immunoSEQ multiplex PCR. Found here are about 24,000 clones, over 80% of them singletons; the top ten hold about 25%. The J gene is TRBJ2-3, the V gene TRBV2; TRBD1 might be the D (6 bases). The sample taken for sequencing was peripheral blood. The clonotype comes from a human donor with active COVID-19. The donor label of this sample is uncertain. Here the CDR3 DNA reads TGTGCCAGCAGTTTCCGGGACATGGGTATGGATACGCAGTATTTT. Protein: CASSFRDMGMDTQYF.